Listed below are T cell receptor beta chains from one sample, sequenced in a study of cytomegalovirus exposure and HLA in healthy donors. Sequencing was performed with immunoSEQ multiplex PCR; in TCRdb, only in-frame clones are kept and a portion is missing. The data hold about 71,000 clones, with roughly 93% observed a single time. Sequencing used PBMCs. The receptor set was obtained from a woman younger than 30 in good health and CMV-seronegative. Each CDR3 is given with its conserved first and last residue. The D gene is left open where the match is weak. The listing skips clone size in some rows; elsewhere it reads once, few, many or a size class.

J gene: TRBJ1-2; V gene: TRBV11-2; D gene: TRBD1; clone size: -; CDR3 protein: CASRPQGAGGYTF; CDR3 DNA: TGTGCCAGCAGACCACAGGGGGCGGGAGGCTACACCTTC
J gene: TRBJ2-2; V gene: TRBV6-4; D gene: -; clone size: -; CDR3 protein: CASSDSGQHTGELFF; CDR3 DNA: TGTGCCAGCAGTGACTCGGGGCAGCACACCGGGGAGCTGTTTTTT
J gene: TRBJ2-1; V gene: TRBV28; D gene: TRBD2; clone size: -; CDR3 protein: CAILSGSRYNEQFF; CDR3 DNA: TGTGCCATCCTAAGCGGGAGCCGTTACAATGAGCAGTTCTTC
J gene: TRBJ1-1; V gene: TRBV6-5; D gene: -; clone size: once; CDR3 protein: CASSYAQGQFAEAFF; CDR3 DNA: TGTGCCAGCAGTTACGCACAGGGCCAGTTCGCTGAAGCTTTCTTT
J gene: TRBJ2-1; V gene: TRBV9; D gene: -; clone size: -; CDR3 protein: CASSVGGGGRPEQFF; CDR3 DNA: TGTGCCAGCAGCGTAGGGGGAGGGGGTCGGCCTGAGCAGTTCTTC
J gene: TRBJ1-1; V gene: TRBV18; D gene: -; clone size: -; CDR3 protein: CASSIGGAVNTEAFF; CDR3 DNA: TGTGCCAGCTCAATTGGGGGGGCTGTGAACACTGAAGCTTTCTTT
J gene: TRBJ2-2; V gene: TRBV9; D gene: -; clone size: -; CDR3 protein: CASSLQGIGELFF; CDR3 DNA: TGTGCCAGCAGTTTACAGGGTATCGGGGAGCTGTTTTTT
J gene: TRBJ1-1; V gene: TRBV19; D gene: TRBD1; clone size: -; CDR3 protein: CASSTQDYTGGGGNTEAFF; CDR3 DNA: TGTGCCAGTAGTACCCAAGATTACACAGGGGGCGGAGGGAACACTGAAGCTTTCTTT
J gene: TRBJ2-3; V gene: TRBV11-2; D gene: -; clone size: -; CDR3 protein: CASSLGHSDTQYF; CDR3 DNA: TGTGCCAGCAGCTTAGGCCACTCAGATACGCAGTATTTT
J gene: TRBJ2-3; V gene: TRBV18; D gene: -; clone size: -; CDR3 protein: CASDFGGPSDTQYF; CDR3 DNA: TGTGCCAGTGACTTTGGAGGGCCCTCAGATACGCAGTATTTT
J gene: TRBJ1-6; V gene: TRBV6-5; D gene: -; clone size: -; CDR3 protein: CASSYSPNSPLHF; CDR3 DNA: TGTGCCAGCAGTTACTCTCCGAATTCACCCCTCCACTTT
J gene: TRBJ2-2; V gene: TRBV15; D gene: -; clone size: -; CDR3 protein: CATSRDLGTMANTGELFF; CDR3 DNA: TGTGCCACCAGCAGAGATTTAGGGACAATGGCGAACACCGGGGAGCTGTTTTTT
J gene: TRBJ1-5; V gene: TRBV4-1; D gene: -; clone size: -; CDR3 protein: CASSRGVGQPQHF; CDR3 DNA: TGCGCCAGCAGCCGGGGGGTGGGACAGCCCCAGCATTTT
J gene: TRBJ2-7; V gene: TRBV10-3; D gene: TRBD2; clone size: -; CDR3 protein: CAISEGTSGAYEQYF; CDR3 DNA: TGTGCCATCAGTGAGGGGACTAGCGGGGCCTACGAGCAGTACTTC
J gene: TRBJ1-2; V gene: TRBV2; D gene: TRBD1; clone size: once; CDR3 protein: CASSEFSPGGYYGYTF; CDR3 DNA: TGTGCCAGCAGTGAATTCAGTCCAGGGGGATACTATGGCTACACCTTC
J gene: TRBJ2-2; V gene: TRBV5-5; D gene: -; clone size: -; CDR3 protein: CASSLSGPGELFF; CDR3 DNA: TGTGCCAGCAGCTTGTCAGGGCCCGGGGAGCTGTTTTTT
J gene: TRBJ2-7; V gene: TRBV6-6; D gene: -; clone size: -; CDR3 protein: CASSLTPGSPLGEQYF; CDR3 DNA: TGTGCCAGCAGCCTCACCCCAGGGTCCCCACTTGGCGAGCAGTACTTC
J gene: TRBJ2-7; V gene: TRBV29-1; D gene: TRBD1; clone size: -; CDR3 protein: CSVLGQGGASSYEQYF; CDR3 DNA: TGCAGCGTTCTAGGACAGGGGGGTGCCTCCTCCTACGAGCAGTACTTC
J gene: TRBJ1-5; V gene: TRBV7-2; D gene: -; clone size: -; CDR3 protein: CASSLISGVDSNQPQHF; CDR3 DNA: TGTGCCAGCAGCTTAATATCAGGGGTGGATAGCAATCAGCCCCAGCATTTT
J gene: TRBJ2-5; V gene: TRBV27; D gene: -; clone size: -; CDR3 protein: CASSLNSLWETQYF; CDR3 DNA: TGTGCCAGCAGTTTAAACTCGTTGTGGGAGACCCAGTACTTC
J gene: TRBJ2-2; V gene: TRBV5-1; D gene: -; clone size: -; CDR3 protein: CASSLASTGELFF; CDR3 DNA: TGCGCCAGCAGCTTGGCTAGTACCGGGGAGCTGTTTTTT
J gene: TRBJ1-1; V gene: TRBV5-8; D gene: -; clone size: -; CDR3 protein: CAIGVNTEAFF; CDR3 DNA: TGTGCCATCGGGGTTAACACTGAAGCTTTCTTT
J gene: TRBJ2-3; V gene: TRBV6-1; D gene: -; clone size: -; CDR3 protein: CASSNAGTDTQYF; CDR3 DNA: TGTGCCAGCAGTAACGCAGGGACAGATACGCAGTATTTT
J gene: TRBJ1-5; V gene: TRBV27; D gene: -; clone size: -; CDR3 protein: CASSLGVGLDQPQHF; CDR3 DNA: TGTGCCAGCAGTTTAGGTGTGGGCTTGGATCAGCCCCAGCATTTT